This T cell receptor (beta chain) originates from a study of cytomegalovirus exposure and HLA in healthy donors. V was cut by 4 bases and J by 3 bases, with 6 bases left in between. CDR1 and CDR2 from the germline V gene are SGHAT and FQNNGV. The CDR3 is 12 residues long. Study-level results: In a later analysis, an Asian-associated ancestry cluster reportedly showed fewer N-insertions than the roughly 700-donor mean. In vitro data verified three CMV-associated chains as specific for CMV antigens.

The donors gave bone marrow, and they were healthy. In the PCR, 60 Vbeta and 13 Jbeta primers were used. The protocol was immunoSEQ multiplex PCR, while the TCRdb copy is restricted to in-frame clones and leaves out a portion. This sample has about 120,000 clones; about 8.6% occur once, and the top ten carry around 6.1%. As regards this clone: Its cognate antigen is unknown.

This TCR was sampled from a woman aged 40 to 50 in good health and CMV-seropositive. This sequence joins TRBV11-2 and TRBJ1-2; D is uncertain. The sample consisted of PBMCs. The CDR3 here is CASSSGYYGYTF. CDR3 bases: TGTGCCAGCAGCTCCGGTTACTATGGCTACACCTTC.